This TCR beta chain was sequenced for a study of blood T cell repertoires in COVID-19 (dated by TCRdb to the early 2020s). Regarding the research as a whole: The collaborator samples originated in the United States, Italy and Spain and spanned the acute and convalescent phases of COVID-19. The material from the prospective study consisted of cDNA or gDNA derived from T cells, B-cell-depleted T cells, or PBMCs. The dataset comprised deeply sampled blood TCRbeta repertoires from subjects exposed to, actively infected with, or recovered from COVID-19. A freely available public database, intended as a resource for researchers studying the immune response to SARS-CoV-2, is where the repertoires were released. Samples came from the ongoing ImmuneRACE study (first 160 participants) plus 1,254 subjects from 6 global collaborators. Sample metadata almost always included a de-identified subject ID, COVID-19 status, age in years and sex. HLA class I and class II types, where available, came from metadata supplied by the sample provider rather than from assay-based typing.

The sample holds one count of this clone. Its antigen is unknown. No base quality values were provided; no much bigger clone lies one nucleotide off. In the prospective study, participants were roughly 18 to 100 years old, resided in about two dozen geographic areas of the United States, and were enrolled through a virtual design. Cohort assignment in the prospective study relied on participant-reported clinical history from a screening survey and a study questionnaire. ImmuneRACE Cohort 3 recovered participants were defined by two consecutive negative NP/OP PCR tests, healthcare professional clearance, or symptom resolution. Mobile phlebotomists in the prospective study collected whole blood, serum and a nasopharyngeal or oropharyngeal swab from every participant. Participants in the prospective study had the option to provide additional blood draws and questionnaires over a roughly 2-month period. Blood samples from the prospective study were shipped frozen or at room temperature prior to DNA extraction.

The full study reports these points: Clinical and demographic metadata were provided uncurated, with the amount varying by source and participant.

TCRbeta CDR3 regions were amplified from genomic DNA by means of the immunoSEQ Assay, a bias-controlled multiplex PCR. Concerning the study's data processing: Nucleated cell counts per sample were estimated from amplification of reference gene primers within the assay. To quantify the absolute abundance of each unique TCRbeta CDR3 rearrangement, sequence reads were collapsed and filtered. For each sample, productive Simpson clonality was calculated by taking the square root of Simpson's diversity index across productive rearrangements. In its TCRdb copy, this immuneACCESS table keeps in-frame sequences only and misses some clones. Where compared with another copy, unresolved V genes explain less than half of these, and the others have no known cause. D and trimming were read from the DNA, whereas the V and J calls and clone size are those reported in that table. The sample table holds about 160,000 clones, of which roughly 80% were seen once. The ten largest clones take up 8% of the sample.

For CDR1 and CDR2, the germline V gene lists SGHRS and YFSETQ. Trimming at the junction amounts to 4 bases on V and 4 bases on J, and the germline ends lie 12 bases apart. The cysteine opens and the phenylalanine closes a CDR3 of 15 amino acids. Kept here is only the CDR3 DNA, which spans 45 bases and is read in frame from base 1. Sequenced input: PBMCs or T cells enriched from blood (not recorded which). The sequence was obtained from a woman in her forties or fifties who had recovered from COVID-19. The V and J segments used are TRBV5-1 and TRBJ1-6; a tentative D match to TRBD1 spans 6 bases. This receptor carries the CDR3 CASSPSGTYNSPLHF. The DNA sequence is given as TGCGCCAGCAGCCCCTCCGGGACATATAATTCACCCCTCCACTTT.